This T cell receptor beta chain was obtained from a study of OX40 agonist ivuxolimab in advanced cancers. For the study in its entirety: The costimulatory receptor OX40 (CD134) was targeted by ivuxolimab, a fully human IgG2 agonistic monoclonal antibody. Intravenous ivuxolimab was administered to patients every 2 weeks at six dose levels: 0.01, 0.1, 0.3, 1.5, 3 and 10 mg/kg. Of the approximately 50 dose-escalation patients, hepatocellular carcinoma was present in roughly 19, melanoma in approximately 15, renal cell carcinoma in 9 and head and neck cancer in 9. The dose-escalation cohort was roughly 83% male with a mean age of approximately 59 years, ranging from about 23 to 85. Prior anti-PD-1, anti-PD-L1 or anti-CTLA-4 therapy was permitted, and about 40% of dose-escalation patients had received checkpoint inhibitors. Partial responses occurred in three dose-escalation patients, of whom one had hepatocellular carcinoma and two had cutaneous melanoma. Peripheral TCRbeta sequencing was intended to test whether TCR sequence diversity was altered and clonal T-cell expansion was caused by ivuxolimab. The paper describes the monotherapy dose-escalation part (N of about 54 patients) of the phase I trial of ivuxolimab. Paper-wide results and their limitations: In the 0.1-3.0 mg/kg groups, partial responders had among the lowest normalized peripheral clonal expansion, particularly in CD8+ T cells. At doses of 0.1 to 3.0 mg/kg, clonal expansion of both CD4+ and CD8+ T cells in blood was seen between baseline and week 6. After ivuxolimab, more expanded clones were found on average in CD8+ T cells than in CD4+ T cells. Low levels of normalized T-cell clonal expansion were also seen in some patients who did not respond. Antigen specificity was not determined for the clonally expanded peripheral T cells.

The trial excluded patients who had a history of autoimmune disease or were on systemic immunosuppression. In every dose cohort, peripheral blood was drawn for TCR sequencing at baseline, cycle 4 day 1, and cycle 7 day 1. Samples came from an open-label, multicenter, first-in-human phase I dose-escalation trial of ivuxolimab. Adults with locally advanced or metastatic melanoma, renal cell, hepatocellular, or head and neck squamous cell carcinoma were enrolled in the trial. Before TCR sequencing, CD4+ and CD8+ T cells were separately sorted from peripheral blood. From its cysteine to its phenylalanine, the CDR3 spans 18 amino acids. Only the CDR3 DNA is retained, 54 bases long and in frame from the first base. For CDR1 and CDR2, the germline V gene lists LGHNA and YSLEER. V loses 0 bases, J loses 4 bases, and the germline ends lie 19 bases apart. This clone was detected only once. The antigen it binds to is not known. There are no base qualities to consult, and no much larger clone falls within one base.

Genomic DNA was extracted from sorted cells for sequencing of the TCRbeta CDR3 region. TCRbeta CDR3 regions were sequenced using the immunoSEQ Assay. TCRdb limited this immuneACCESS table to in-frame rearrangements with V and J called. A share of clones is missing; checked studies link under half to unresolved V genes, and the rest is unexplained. The sample includes around 120,000 clones, with 80% to 90% observed a single time. Together, the top ten hold around 0.57% of the sample. The rearranged segments are TRBV4-3 and TRBJ1-3; the D gene cannot be named for sure. Sequenced material: CD4+ or CD8+ T cells sorted from blood, taken in a trial of the OX40 agonist ivuxolimab. The TCR was taken from an adult with an advanced solid tumor such as melanoma, head and neck, liver or kidney cancer. This receptor carries the CDR3 CASSQDYGFIVGGNTIYF. The nucleotides read TGCGCCAGCAGCCAAGATTACGGGTTTATTGTTGGAGGAAACACCATATATTTT.